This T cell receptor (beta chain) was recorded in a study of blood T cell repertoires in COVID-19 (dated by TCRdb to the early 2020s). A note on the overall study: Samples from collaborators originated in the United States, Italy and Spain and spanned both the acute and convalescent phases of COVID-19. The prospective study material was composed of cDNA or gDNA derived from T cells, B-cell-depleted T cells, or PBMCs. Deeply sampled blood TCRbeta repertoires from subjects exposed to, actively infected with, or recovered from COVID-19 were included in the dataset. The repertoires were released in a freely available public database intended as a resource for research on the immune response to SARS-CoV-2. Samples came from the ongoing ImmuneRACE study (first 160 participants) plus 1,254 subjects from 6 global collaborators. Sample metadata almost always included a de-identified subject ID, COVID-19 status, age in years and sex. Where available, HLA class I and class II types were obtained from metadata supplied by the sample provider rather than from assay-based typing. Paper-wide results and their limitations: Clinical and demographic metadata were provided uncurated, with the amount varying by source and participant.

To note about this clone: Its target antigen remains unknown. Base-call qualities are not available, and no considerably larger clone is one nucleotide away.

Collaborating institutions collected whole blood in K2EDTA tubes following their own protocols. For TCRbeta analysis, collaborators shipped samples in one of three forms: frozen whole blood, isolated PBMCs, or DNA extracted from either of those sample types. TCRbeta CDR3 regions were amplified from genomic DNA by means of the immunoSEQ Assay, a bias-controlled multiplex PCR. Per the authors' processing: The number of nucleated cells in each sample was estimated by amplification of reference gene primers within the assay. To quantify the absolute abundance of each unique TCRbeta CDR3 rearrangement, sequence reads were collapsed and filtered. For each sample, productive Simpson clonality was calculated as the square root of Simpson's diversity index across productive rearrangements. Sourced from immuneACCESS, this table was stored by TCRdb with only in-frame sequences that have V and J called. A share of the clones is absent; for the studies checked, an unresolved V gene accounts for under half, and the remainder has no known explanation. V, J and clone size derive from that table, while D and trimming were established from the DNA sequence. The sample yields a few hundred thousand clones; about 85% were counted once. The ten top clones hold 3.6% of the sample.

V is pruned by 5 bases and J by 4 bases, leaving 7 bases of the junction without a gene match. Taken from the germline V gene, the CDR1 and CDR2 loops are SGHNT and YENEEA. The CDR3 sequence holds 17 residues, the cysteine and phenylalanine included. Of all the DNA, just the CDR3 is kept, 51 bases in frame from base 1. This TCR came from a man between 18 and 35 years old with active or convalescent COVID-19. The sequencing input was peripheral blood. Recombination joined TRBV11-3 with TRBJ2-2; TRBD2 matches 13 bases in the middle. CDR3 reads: CASSHGLAGAGTGELFF. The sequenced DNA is TGTGCCAGCAGCCACGGACTAGCGGGAGCGGGCACCGGGGAGCTGTTTTTT.